This is a list of T cell receptor beta chains from one sample in a study of cytomegalovirus exposure and HLA in healthy donors. Some clones are missing from TCRdb's copy, which holds only in-frame ones; the method was immunoSEQ multiplex PCR. The sample holds 150,000 to 200,000 clones, approximately 78% seen once. Sequenced sample: PBMCs. The receptor set was obtained from a girl aged 2-9 years in good health and CMV-seropositive. Both conserved end residues are part of each CDR3. The order of the fields is V gene, J gene, D gene, CDR3 protein. D genes are given only for firm matches.

>TRBV5-4|TRBJ2-7|-
CASSLFGRVGEQYF
>TRBV2|TRBJ1-1|-
CASRRGGTEAFF
>TRBV5-6|TRBJ1-4|TRBD1
CASSSSYRGTNEKLFF
>TRBV7-9|TRBJ1-3|-
CASSLARWNTIYF
>TRBV6-7|TRBJ2-5|-
CASSYSPEQKVPETQYF
>TRBV7-3|TRBJ1-5|-
CASSLTGGQPQHF
>TRBV30|TRBJ2-3|TRBD1
CAWITGTGANTQYF
>TRBV6-1|TRBJ2-7|TRBD2
CASSTSGSYEQYF
>TRBV6-1|TRBJ1-1|TRBD1
CASSERQGANTEAFF
>TRBV19|TRBJ2-3|TRBD1
CASSHYTGATDTQYF
>TRBV5-6|TRBJ1-1|TRBD1
CASSFLDRGGTEAFF
>TRBV7-3|TRBJ2-5|-
CASSWRGGEETQYF
>TRBV19|TRBJ2-7|-
CASAVGGTVSYEQYF
>TRBV10-3|TRBJ2-1|-
CAISEKSVREQFF
>TRBV5-6|TRBJ1-6|TRBD1
CASSGDRGSPLHF
>TRBV5-1|TRBJ1-4|TRBD1
CASSLGQGNEKLFF
>TRBV6-5|TRBJ1-1|TRBD1
CASSYSQGAEAFF